The 30 T cell receptor beta chains below all came from one sample that was sequenced in a study of blood T cell repertoires in COVID-19. Only in-frame clones appear in the TCRdb table, and some are missing; sequencing was by immunoSEQ multiplex PCR. The sample lists over 250,000 clones, around four fifths seen once, with under 4.5% in the top ten. The sample was PBMCs or T cells enriched from blood (not recorded which). All receptors come from a man aged 25-45 years with acute COVID-19.

The gene calls are TRBV7-2 and TRBJ1-1, with a possible D match to TRBD1 (5 bases). The V end was cut by 5 bases, the J end by 1 base, with 11 bases between. The CDR3 is 14 amino acids. The germline V gene encodes CDR1 SGHTA and CDR2 FQGNSA. The CDR3 nucleotides read TGTGCCAGCAGCCACGGAGGGGAGAACACTGAAGCTTTCTTT. It translates to CASSHGGENTEAFF.

The chain employs TRBV3-1 (or the pseudogene TRBV3-2) and TRBJ2-1; D is possibly TRBD2 (5 bases). The germline V and J ends were trimmed by 4 bases and 12 bases, with 22 bases remaining between them. The CDR3 extends over 15 amino acids. Per the germline V gene, CDR1 is LGHDT and CDR2 is YNNKEL (reference sequence). The CDR3 region is CASSPSGPRNDWQFF. For the CDR3, the DNA is TGTGCCAGCAGCCCCAGCGGTCCTCGAAATGATTGGCAGTTCTTC.

This sequence joins TRBV7-2 and TRBJ2-7, with D unresolved. From germline, CDR1 is SGHTA and CDR2 FQGNSA. CDR3 length: 14 amino acids. V lost 1 base and J lost 4, with 11 bases in between. DNA of the CDR3: TGTGCCAGCAGCTTAGACGGTGGTGATTACGAGCAGTACGTC. This gives the protein CASSLDGGDYEQYV.

V gene TRBV21-1 combines with J gene TRBJ1-2; no DNA check was done on the table's D call, TRBD1. TRBV21-1 counts as a pseudogene. This CDR3 spans 13 amino acids. The CDR3 here is CASGGGQKYGYTF. The CDR3 DNA is TGTGCCAGCGGAGGGGGACAGAAGTATGGCTACACCTTC.

The chain has TRBV7-6 and TRBJ2-7; 8 bases are shared with TRBD1. This CDR3 has 15 amino acids. The V gene end was trimmed by 5 bases and the J gene end by 1 base; junction bases not matched to a gene: 7. Germline CDR1 reads SGHVS; CDR2 reads FNYEAQ. This CDR3 reads CASSPLTGESYEQYV. CDR3 DNA: TGTGCCAGCAGCCCTTTGACAGGGGAGTCCTACGAGCAGTACGTC.

This clone is a singleton in its sample. The genes are TRBV5-3 and TRBJ1-2; D is ambiguous. TRBV5-3 is known as an ORF, though its function is uncertain. CDR3 length equals 12 residues. Trimming stripped 10 bases from V and 8 bases from J, with 18 bases between. Here the CDR3 reads CAARAGRGGYTF. As DNA, the CDR3 is TGTGCCGCCCGAGCGGGAAGAGGGGGCTACACCTTC.

Only a few counts were recorded for this clone. The V gene is TRBV24-1, the J gene TRBJ2-1, with TRBD2 matching over 15 bases. V was clipped by 4 bases and J by 7 bases; unmatched bases: 4. This CDR3 is 16 amino acids long. Per the germline V gene, CDR1 is KGHDR and CDR2 is SFDVKD. The CDR3 loop reads CATSDGTSGRINEQFF. DNA for the CDR3: TGTGCCACCAGTGACGGGACTAGCGGGAGGATAAATGAGCAGTTCTTC.

The chain carries TRBV19 and TRBJ2-1, with 7 positions matching TRBD2. The junction had 10 bases not matched to a gene; V was cut back by 7 bases and J by 1 base. This CDR3 is 16 amino acids long. Germline lookup yields CDR1 LNHDA and CDR2 SQIVND (reference sequence). The CDR3 sequence is CASTLAASGSYNEQFF. DNA of the CDR3: TGTGCCAGTACCCTGGCGGCTAGCGGATCCTACAATGAGCAGTTCTTC.

This chain uses TRBV5-4 with TRBJ1-1; no clear D. CDR1 is SGHNT, CDR2 YYREEE, per germline (reference sequence). This CDR3 contains 11 residues. Written as DNA, the CDR3 is TGTGCTAGTACAGTGAACACTGAAGCTTTCTTT. As protein: CASTVNTEAFF.

This rearrangement joins TRBV9 to TRBJ2-5; D possibly corresponds to TRBD1 (5 bases). The germline V gene encodes CDR1 SGDLS and CDR2 YYNGEE. The CDR3 runs to 14 residues. The V gene lost 2 bases and the J gene lost 1 base, with 9 bases spanning the gap. DNA for the CDR3: TGTGCCAGCAGCGTCCCAGGGCCCCAAGAGACCCAGTACTTC. Its protein is CASSVPGPQETQYF. Using reference TRBV9 and TRBJ2-5 for the parts outside the CDR3, the full variable domain is DSGVTQTPKHLITATGQRVTLRCSPRSGDLSVYWYQQSLDQGLQFLIQYYNGEERAKGNILERFSAQQFPDLHSELNLSSLELGDSALYFCASSVPGPQETQYFGPGTRLLVL.

The rearrangement links TRBV7-3 to TRBJ2-3, with TRBD2 matching over 7 bases. The V and J ends lost 0 bases and 4 bases, in that order; junction bases with no gene match: 4. Looked up from germline, CDR1 is SGHTA and CDR2 is FQGTGA. This CDR3 has 15 residues. CDR3 residues: CASSLTSGGADTQYF. CDR3 nucleotide sequence: TGTGCCAGCAGCTTAACGTCGGGGGGAGCAGATACGCAGTATTTT. Together with reference TRBV7-3 and TRBJ2-3, the CDR3 gives the full variable domain: GAGVSQTPSNKVTEKGKYVELRCDPISGHTALYWYRQSLGQGPEFLIYFQGTGAADDSGLPNDRFFAVRPEGSVSTLKIQRTERGDSAVYLCASSLTSGGADTQYFGPGTRLTVL.

J is TRBJ1-2 and V is TRBV19; 9 bases align to TRBD1. Germline CDR1 and CDR2: LNHDA and SQIVND (reference sequence). The junction had 8 bases not matched to a gene; V was cut back by 3 bases and J by 3 bases. The CDR3 contains 16 residues. The CDR3 region is CASSIKDRGFDYGYTF. CDR3 coding DNA: TGTGCCAGTAGTATCAAGGACAGGGGCTTCGACTATGGCTACACCTTC. Full variable domain (rest looked up from reference TRBV19 and TRBJ1-2): DGGITQSPKYLFRKEGQNVTLSCEQNLNHDAMYWYRQDPGQGLRLIYYSQIVNDFQKGDIAEGYSVSREKKESFPLTVTSAQKNPTAFYLCASSIKDRGFDYGYTFGSGTRLTVV.

The DNA of the CDR3 is TGCGCCAGCAGCTTGTCCGACAGGGGGCGGACCGGGGAGCTGTTTTTT. As protein: CASSLSDRGRTGELFF. V gene TRBV5-1 combines with J gene TRBJ2-2, with TRBD1 matching over 10 bases. The CDR3 consists of 16 residues. The germline V gene has CDR1 SGHRS and CDR2 YFSETQ. J gave up 5 bases and V 1 base, and 5 bases lay outside the gene matches. Variable domain in full (rest from reference TRBV5-1 and TRBJ2-2): KAGVTQTPRYLIKTRGQQVTLSCSPISGHRSVSWYQQTPGQGLQFLFEYFSETQRNKGNFPGRFSGRQFSNSRSEMNVSTLELGDSALYLCASSLSDRGRTGELFFGEGSRLTVL.

This chain links TRBV7-8 with TRBJ1-4; D call uncertain. V dropped 5 bases and J dropped 5 bases, with 18 bases sitting between them. The CDR3 is 16 residues long. Germline V lookup: CDR1 SGHVS, CDR2 FQNEAQ. This chain's CDR3 is CASSPQSRGRNEKLFF. The CDR3 DNA reads as TGTGCCAGCAGCCCGCAAAGCCGAGGGAGGAATGAAAAACTGTTTTTT.

This chain uses TRBV11-2 with TRBJ1-5; 9 bases are shared with TRBD1. The V segment lost 6 bases and the J segment 4 bases; nucleotides outside the gene matches: 4. CDR1 and CDR2 (germline): SGHAT, FQNNGV. CDR3 size: 14 residues. CDR3 DNA sequence: TGTGCCAGCAGGGGGACAGGGCCTAATCAGCCCCAGCATTTT. It translates to CASRGTGPNQPQHF.

This chain uses TRBV27 with TRBJ1-5; tentative D call: TRBD1 (6 bases). The germline V and J ends were trimmed by 5 bases and 0 bases, with 8 bases remaining between them. Germline V lookup: CDR1 MNHEY, CDR2 SMNVEV (reference sequence). CDR3 length equals 14 residues. In DNA form, the CDR3 reads TGTGCCAGCAGTCCCAGGGGTAGCAATCAGCCCCAGCATTTT. Its protein is CASSPRGSNQPQHF.

The chain combines TRBV6-5 with TRBJ1-3; perhaps TRBD1 as D (6 bases). Looked up from germline, CDR1 is MNHEY and CDR2 is SVGAGI. Trimming removed 2 bases at V and 0 bases at J, with 11 bases between. The CDR3 covers 16 residues. The CDR3: CASSYVQGGSGNTIYF. CDR3 DNA sequence: TGTGCCAGCAGTTACGTACAGGGTGGCTCTGGAAACACCATATATTTT.

The CDR3 sequence is CASSLDGNQPQHF. For the CDR3, the DNA is TGTGCCAGCAGCTTAGACGGGAATCAGCCCCAGCATTTT. The chain carries TRBV7-2 and TRBJ1-5, with unresolved D. Per the germline V gene, CDR1 is SGHTA and CDR2 is FQGNSA. Trimming pared 1 base from V and 4 bases from J, leaving 5 bases between. The CDR3 is made up of 13 amino acids.

The chain links TRBV6-5 to TRBJ2-5; 10 bases align to TRBD1. The CDR3 runs to 15 residues. CDR1 and CDR2 (germline): MNHEY, SVGAGI. Losses at the gene ends were 2 bases for V and 5 bases for J; bases not matched to a gene: 5. The CDR3 loop is CASSYGDRGGETQYF. The CDR3 nucleotides are TGTGCCAGCAGTTACGGGGACAGGGGCGGTGAGACCCAGTACTTC.

The J gene is TRBJ2-1, the V gene TRBV7-9; a possible D gene is TRBD2 (5 bases). Germline V gives CDR1 SEHNR, CDR2 FQNEAQ (reference sequence). The CDR3 is 15 amino acids. Trimming stripped 1 base from V and 7 bases from J, with 14 bases between. The CDR3 loop is CASSLGESGGNEQFF. The CDR3 DNA follows: TGTGCCAGCAGCTTAGGGGAAAGCGGTGGGAATGAGCAGTTCTTC.

The chain couples TRBV20-1 to TRBJ1-2; D call uncertain. CDR1 and CDR2 (germline): DFQATT, SNEGSKA (reference sequence). The V end lost 3 bases, the J end lost 3 bases, and 11 bases lay between the germline ends. The CDR3 has 13 residues. The DNA of the CDR3 is TGCAGTGCTAGTACCGGGTGGGACTATGGCTACACCTTC. This encodes CSASTGWDYGYTF.

The chain joins TRBV6-2 or TRBV6-3 to TRBJ1-6; possibly TRBD1 for D (6 bases). The CDR3 contains 14 residues. Trimming shortened V by 4 bases and J by 13 bases, and 17 bases separated the two germline ends. The V gene's germline CDR1 is MNHEY and CDR2 SVGEGT. As DNA, the CDR3 is TGTGCCAGCAGTTTCACCAGGGGAGTAATCCCCCTCCACTTT. It codes for CASSFTRGVIPLHF.

This rearrangement joins TRBV7-9 to TRBJ2-5; perhaps TRBD1 as D (5 bases). The CDR3 is 15 amino acids. Germline lookup yields CDR1 SEHNR and CDR2 FQNEAQ (reference sequence). V lost 1 base and J 3 bases, leaving 12 bases between the germline ends. Here the CDR3 DNA reads TGTGCCAGCAGCTTAGGGCTGACGGACAAAGAGACCCAGTACTTC. Its protein is CASSLGLTDKETQYF.

This clone was counted a few times. A read error may account for a junction end that differs from germline. The chain uses TRBV5-1 and TRBJ2-1; 9 nucleotides agree with TRBD2. Germline CDR1 is SGHRS and CDR2 is YFSETQ. This CDR3 comprises 16 residues. The CDR3 region is CASSPVRGGRADEQFF. For the CDR3, the DNA is TGTGCCAGCAGCCCTGTGAGGGGCGGGAGGGCCGATGAGCAGTTCTTC.

The chain carries TRBV19 and TRBJ1-1; D call uncertain. Trimming took 3 bases from V and 8 from J, leaving 7 bases between them. Germline lookup yields CDR1 LNHDA and CDR2 SQIVND (reference sequence). The CDR3 consists of 11 residues. The CDR3 loop reads CASSMAKEAFF. CDR3 DNA sequence: TGTGCCAGTAGTATGGCAAAAGAAGCTTTCTTT.

The V gene is TRBV2, the J gene TRBJ2-2; D perhaps matches TRBD1 (7 bases). Trimming removed 11 bases at V and 0 bases at J, with 25 bases between. The length of the CDR3 is 18 residues. Per the germline V gene, CDR1 is SNHLY and CDR2 is FYNNEI. The CDR3 loop is CAGGRGRGLNSNTGELFF. Written as DNA, the CDR3 is TGTGCCGGGGGGCGGGGAAGGGGGCTAAATTCGAACACCGGGGAGCTGTTTTTT.

The rearrangement links TRBV11-2 to TRBJ2-7; 10 nucleotides match TRBD1. Germline V lookup: CDR1 SGHAT, CDR2 FQNNGV. CDR3 length: 16 amino acids. The trim removed 0 bases at V and 2 bases at J, leaving 4 bases unmatched. The CDR3, as DNA: TGTGCCAGCAGCTTAGAAGCCGGGACAGGGGCCTACGAGCAGTACGTC. Translation gives CASSLEAGTGAYEQYV.

The chain joins TRBV4-1 to TRBJ2-2, with a weak D call TRBD2 (5 bases). CDR1 is MGHRA and CDR2 is YSYEKL in the germline V gene. Trimming took off 9 bases at V and 7 bases at J, with 12 bases between the two ends. CDR3 length equals 12 residues. In nucleotides, the CDR3 is TGCGCCAGGATCCTCGAGGGCGGGGAGCTGTTTTTT. Translated, it gives CARILEGGELFF.

The rearrangement uses TRBV7-3 and TRBJ2-1, with TRBD2 as a possible D gene (5 bases). This CDR3 region has 14 residues. With 5 bases removed from V and 5 bases from J, the gap between germline ends came to 13 bases. From germline, CDR1 is SGHTA and CDR2 FQGTGA. This CDR3 reads CASSTGIAHNEQFF. In nucleotides, the CDR3 is TGTGCCAGCAGCACCGGGATCGCGCACAATGAGCAGTTCTTC.

V gene TRBV9 combines with J gene TRBJ1-1, with 7 bases fitting TRBD1. CDR3 length: 14 amino acids. V shed 0 bases and J 7 bases; nucleotides not matched to a gene: 6. In germline, CDR1 is SGDLS, CDR2 YYNGEE. CDR3 in amino acids: CASSVAYRGGEAFF. The CDR3 bases are TGTGCCAGCAGCGTAGCCTACAGGGGCGGTGAAGCTTTCTTT.